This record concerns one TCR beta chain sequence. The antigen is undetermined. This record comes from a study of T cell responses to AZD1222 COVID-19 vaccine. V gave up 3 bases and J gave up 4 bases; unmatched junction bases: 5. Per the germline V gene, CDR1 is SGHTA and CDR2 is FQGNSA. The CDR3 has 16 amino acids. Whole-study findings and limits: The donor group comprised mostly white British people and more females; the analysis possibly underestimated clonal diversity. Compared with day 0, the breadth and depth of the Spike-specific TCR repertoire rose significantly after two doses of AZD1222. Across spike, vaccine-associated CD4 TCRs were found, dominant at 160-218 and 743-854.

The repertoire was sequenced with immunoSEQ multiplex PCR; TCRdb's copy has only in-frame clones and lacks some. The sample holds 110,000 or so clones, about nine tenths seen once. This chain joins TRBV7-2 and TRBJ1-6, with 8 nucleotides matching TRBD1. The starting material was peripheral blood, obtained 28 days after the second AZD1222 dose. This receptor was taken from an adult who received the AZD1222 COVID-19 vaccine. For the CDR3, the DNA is TGTGCCAGCAGCTTGTACACAGGGGGGTATAATTCACCCCTCCACTTT. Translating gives CASSLYTGGYNSPLHF.